The clone carrying this T cell receptor (beta chain) showed up just a few times. Per the germline V gene, CDR1 is MNHNS and CDR2 is SASEGT. This CDR3 comprises 19 residues. Trimming at V came to 2 bases and at J to 6 bases, leaving 18 bases not matched to a gene. TCRdb used MiXCR to reprocess the PCR reads, holding one entry per CDR3 protein. Among about 11,000 distinct CDR3 sequences listed, 45% to 50% were seen once. These data originate in a study of immune characterization of retroperitoneal liposarcoma. The rearrangement uses TRBV6-1 and TRBJ1-4; 7 bases align to TRBD1. The sample comprised tumor tissue. The sequence came from a female donor with retroperitoneal liposarcoma. The CDR3 spells CASSELGGPRTGKYEKLFF. Written as DNA, the CDR3 is TGTGCCAGCAGTGAATTGGGCGGACCCCGGACAGGAAAATATGAAAAACTGTTTTTT.